This T cell receptor (beta chain) was sequenced in a study of cytomegalovirus exposure and HLA in healthy donors. The PCR had 60 Vbeta and 13 Jbeta primers. The table came from immunoSEQ multiplex PCR; TCRdb's copy has only in-frame clones and leaves some out. The table for this sample gives approximately 38,000 clones. About this clone: Its antigen is currently unknown. One end of the junction is discordant with germline, which a read error may explain.

Study-wide findings and caveats: TCR beta chain V- and J-gene trimming was linked, in a later analysis, to a missense variant in DCLRE1C.

From germline, CDR1 is LNHDA and CDR2 SQIVND (reference sequence). The CDR3 spans 14 residues. This TCR came from a man between 40 and 49 years old in good health and CMV-seropositive. The chain joins TRBV19 to TRBJ1-5, with unresolved D. Sequenced material: PBMCs. The CDR3 spells CASSIGGSGQPQHF. DNA for the CDR3: TGTGCGAGTAGTATAGGAGGGTCCGGGCAGCCCCAGCATTTT.